These 20 T cell receptor beta chains originate from one sample sequenced in a study of T cell changes during pregnancy in multiple sclerosis. TCRdb's table, derived via immunoSEQ multiplex PCR, lists solely in-frame clones and lacks some. The profile shows 25,000 or so clones, approximately 90% of them singletons. The input for sequencing was CD8+ T cells from peripheral blood mononuclear cells, taken before pregnancy. These receptors came from a female donor with multiple sclerosis, enrolled in a pregnancy study.

The rearrangement joins TRBV4-2 to TRBJ2-1; 7 bases are a match to TRBD2. CDR3 length equals 15 residues. The V gene end was trimmed by 4 bases and the J gene end by 4 bases; junction bases not matched to a gene: 7. The germline V gene has CDR1 LGHNA and CDR2 YNFKEQ. The CDR3, as DNA: TGTGCCAGCAGCCCGACTACCGGGGGGTACAATGAGCAGTTCTTC. Protein sequence: CASSPTTGGYNEQFF.

The chain carries TRBV2 and TRBJ2-1, with TRBD2 identical over 12 bases. The germline gives CDR1 SNHLY, CDR2 FYNNEI. Trimming removed 6 bases from V and 4 bases from J; junction bases left unmatched: 4. This CDR3 spans 15 amino acids. The chain's CDR3 is CASRPTSGSYNEQFF. CDR3 bases: TGTGCCAGCAGACCGACTAGCGGGAGTTACAATGAGCAGTTCTTC.

This clone is a singleton in its sample. This chain links TRBV5-4 with TRBJ2-1, with 10 nucleotides matching TRBD2. The CDR3 contains 16 residues. V shed 0 bases and J 4 bases; nucleotides not matched to a gene: 4. Germline CDR1 reads SGHNT; CDR2 reads YYREEE (reference sequence). CDR3 sequence: CASSLGLAGEYNEQFF. CDR3 bases: TGTGCCAGCAGCTTGGGGCTAGCGGGAGAGTACAATGAGCAGTTCTTC.

J is TRBJ2-2 and V is TRBV11-2; 7 positions match TRBD2. The CDR3 length is 15 residues. Germline V gene lookup returns CDR1 SGHAT and CDR2 FQNNGV. Trimming took 5 bases from V and 3 from J; bases not matched to a gene: 6. CDR3 coding DNA: TGTGCCAGCAGCGTTAGCGGGCCTTACACCGGGGAGCTGTTTTTT. It translates to CASSVSGPYTGELFF.

A remark on this clone: At one of its ends the junction is not consistent with the germline gene, which may arise from a read error. The chain uses TRBV7-9 and TRBJ2-4; D may be TRBD2 (6 bases). CDR1 is SEHNR, CDR2 FQNEAQ, per germline (reference sequence). The CDR3 covers 14 residues. For the CDR3, the DNA is TGTGCCAGCAGCTTAGGGCGGGGCAGCTTAGCTTGGGACTTC. Its translation: CASSLGRGSLAWDF.

The chain uses TRBV15 and TRBJ1-5; possibly TRBD1 for D (6 bases). Germline assignment: CDR1 LNHNV and CDR2 YYDKDF (reference sequence). V lost 4 bases to trimming and J lost 4 bases, with 11 bases between them. CDR3 length: 14 residues. CDR3 sequence: CATSIRGGNQPQHF. The CDR3 DNA follows: TGTGCCACCAGCATTAGGGGGGGGAATCAGCCCCAGCATTTT.

The CDR3 reads CASSLVELYEQFF. The CDR3 bases are TGTGCCAGCAGTTTAGTAGAATTGTATGAGCAGTTCTTC. The V call is TRBV28, the J call TRBJ2-1; D gene ambiguous. The CDR3 is 13 residues long. Germline V lookup: CDR1 MDHEN, CDR2 SYDVKM. Trimming left V 2 bases short and J 8 bases short, with 10 bases between.

The chain links TRBV6-4 to TRBJ2-1; 16 positions match TRBD2. The germline CDR1 and CDR2 sequences are MRHNA and SNTAGT. Trimming cost V 4 bases and J 7 bases; bases outside gene matches: 1. The CDR3 spans 15 residues. The CDR3 loop is CASSAGLAGGNEQFF. CDR3 coding DNA: TGTGCCAGCAGTGCGGGACTAGCGGGAGGGAATGAGCAGTTCTTC.

V and J are TRBV2 and TRBJ1-4; TRBD1 is a possible D gene (6 bases). Trimming cost V 0 bases and J 8 bases, with 16 bases left between them. CDR3 length equals 16 residues. Germline V CDR1 and CDR2: SNHLY, FYNNEI. CDR3 DNA: TGTGCCAGCAGTGAAGCGAAGGCGGAGGGGGGGGAAAAACTGTTTTTT. As protein: CASSEAKAEGGEKLFF.

The chain recombines TRBV7-9 with TRBJ1-2; D perhaps matches TRBD1 (5 bases). This CDR3 has 14 amino acids. Trimming removed 5 bases from V and 8 bases from J, with 18 bases in between. Per germline, CDR1 SEHNR and CDR2 FQNEAQ (reference sequence). CDR3 DNA sequence: TGTGCCAGCAGCGACGACAGACCGCTGGAGGGCTACACCTTC. Translation: CASSDDRPLEGYTF.

As concerns this clone: The junction departs from germline at one end; a sequencing error may be responsible. This rearrangement joins TRBV7-7 to TRBJ2-7; D is perhaps TRBD2 (6 bases). The CDR3 has 13 residues. Germline CDR1 SSHAT, CDR2 FNYEAQ (reference sequence). The CDR3 loop reads CASSLAEGYEQYF. Written as DNA, the CDR3 is TGTGCTAGCAGCTTAGCGGAGGGCTACGAGCAGTACTTC.

V and J are TRBV7-2 and TRBJ2-1; D call uncertain. CDR3 length: 13 amino acids. The germline gives CDR1 SGHTA, CDR2 FQGNSA. V was trimmed by 5 bases and J by 4 bases, leaving 9 bases between them. CDR3 region: CASSLYRYNEQFF. CDR3 bases: TGTGCCAGCAGCCTTTATCGTTACAATGAGCAGTTCTTC.

This rearrangement joins TRBV19 to TRBJ2-1, with TRBD1 identical over 7 bases. This CDR3 contains 15 residues. In germline, CDR1 is LNHDA, CDR2 SQIVND (reference sequence). V lost 7 bases, J lost 7 bases, and 13 bases stayed unmatched. Here the CDR3 DNA reads TGTGCCAGTACCCCCCCTAGGGGGCGAGAGAATGAGCAGTTCTTC. Protein sequence: CASTPPRGRENEQFF. Drawing the rest from reference TRBV19 and TRBJ2-1, the complete variable domain is DGGITQSPKYLFRKEGQNVTLSCEQNLNHDAMYWYRQDPGQGLRLIYYSQIVNDFQKGDIAEGYSVSREKKESFPLTVTSAQKNPTAFYLCASTPPRGRENEQFFGPGTRLTVL.

This chain joins TRBV27 and TRBJ1-6; no clear D gene. Germline assignment: CDR1 MNHEY and CDR2 SMNVEV (reference sequence). V was trimmed by 0 bases and J by 6 bases, leaving 15 bases between them. The length of the CDR3 is 17 residues. CDR3 DNA: TGTGCCAGCAGTTTATCCCTCCCGCAGGCTTTTAATTCACCCCTCCACTTT. This gives the protein CASSLSLPQAFNSPLHF.

This sequence joins TRBV23-1 and TRBJ2-5; the match to TRBD1 covers 9 bases. TRBV23-1 is an ORF, with its function uncertain. V shed 6 bases, J shed 4 bases, and the junction held 6 bases outside the gene matches. The CDR3 is made up of 14 amino acids. This CDR3 reads CASSRGQGRETQYF. CDR3 in DNA: TGCGCCAGCAGCCGGGGACAGGGAAGAGAGACCCAGTACTTC.

The chain links TRBV7-9 to TRBJ2-7; D not resolved. Trimming removed 3 bases from V and 0 bases from J, with 3 bases in between. Looked up from germline, CDR1 is SEHNR and CDR2 is FQNEAQ (reference sequence). The CDR3 extends over 12 amino acids. Here the CDR3 DNA reads TGTGCCAGCAGCTTCTCCTCCTACGAGCAGTACTTC. Protein product: CASSFSSYEQYF.

The V gene is TRBV4-1, the J gene TRBJ1-1; D unresolved. Per the germline V gene, CDR1 is MGHRA and CDR2 is YSYEKL. V shed 4 bases and J shed 5 bases, with 20 bases lying between them. The CDR3 is 16 residues long. The CDR3 region is CASSPGLGRDGTEAFF. CDR3 sequence (DNA): TGCGCCAGCAGCCCTGGACTGGGGAGGGATGGGACTGAAGCTTTCTTT.

This chain links TRBV6-5 with TRBJ1-2; D gene unclear. V lost 2 bases to trimming and J lost 4 bases, with 11 bases between them. Germline loops: CDR1 MNHEY, CDR2 SVGAGI. This CDR3 comprises 14 residues. The CDR3 bases are TGTGCCAGCAGTTACGCCAGCGGGAGCTATGGCTACACCTTC. Protein product: CASSYASGSYGYTF.

This clone was detected ten times or more. V gene TRBV7-9 combines with J gene TRBJ1-4; 7 bases fit TRBD1. There are 14 residues in the CDR3. V trimming: 1 base; J trimming: 7 bases; junction bases outside the gene matches: 3. Germline V gene sequence: CDR1 SEHNR, CDR2 FQNEAQ (reference sequence). CDR3 nucleotides: TGTGCCAGCAGCTTAGGACAGGGCTCTGAAAAACTGTTTTTT. This gives the protein CASSLGQGSEKLFF.

The rearrangement joins TRBV28 to TRBJ1-5, with D tentatively TRBD1 (5 bases). From germline, CDR1 is MDHEN and CDR2 SYDVKM. The CDR3 totals 14 residues. With 6 bases removed from V and 3 bases from J, the gap between germline ends came to 12 bases. For the CDR3, the DNA is TGTGCCAGCAGCCCAGACAGAAACAATCAGCCCCAGCATTTT. Its protein product is CASSPDRNNQPQHF.